The 10 T cell receptor beta chains below all came from one sample that was sequenced in a study of blood T cell repertoires in COVID-19. The protocol was immunoSEQ multiplex PCR, while the TCRdb copy is restricted to in-frame clones and leaves out a portion. The sample has approximately 290,000 clones, approximately 83% seen once. Specimen: PBMCs or T cells enriched from blood (not recorded which). The receptors stem from a woman aged 30 to 39 who had recovered from COVID-19.

The V call is TRBV10-3, the J call TRBJ2-7; 8 bases agree with TRBD1. The germline CDR1 and CDR2 sequences are ENHRY and SYGVKD. This CDR3 is 14 amino acids long. V lost 3 bases and J lost 1; bases outside the gene matches: 2. The CDR3 reads CAISDRQGSYEQYF. CDR3 bases: TGTGCCATCAGTGATCGACAGGGGTCCTACGAGCAGTACTTC.

This chain connects TRBV6-5 to TRBJ2-7; weak D call: TRBD1 (6 bases). V was clipped by 7 bases and J by 0 bases, with 16 bases between them. Germline V lookup: CDR1 MNHEY, CDR2 SVGAGI. The CDR3 runs to 15 residues. The CDR3 spells CASTLSQGPSYEQYF. CDR3 bases: TGTGCCAGCACCCTCTCCCAGGGGCCCTCCTACGAGCAGTACTTC.

The chain carries TRBV9 and TRBJ2-3; 9 bases agree with TRBD1. The CDR3 is 16 amino acids. Trimming cost V 0 bases and J 3 bases; bases outside gene matches: 5. CDR1 and CDR2 (germline): SGDLS, YYNGEE. CDR3 protein: CASSVGGTGMTDTQYF. In DNA, the CDR3 is TGTGCCAGCAGCGTAGGAGGGACAGGGATGACAGATACGCAGTATTTT.

V is TRBV9 and J is TRBJ2-7, with TRBD2 matching 9 bases. The junction had 8 bases not matched to a gene; V was cut back by 0 bases and J by 4 bases. Per the germline V gene, CDR1 is SGDLS and CDR2 is YYNGEE. CDR3 length: 16 amino acids. The CDR3 reads CASSVARDSGSYEQYF. CDR3 DNA: TGTGCCAGCAGCGTAGCTCGGGATAGCGGGAGTTACGAGCAGTACTTC.

This rearrangement joins TRBV28 to TRBJ1-6, with a weak D call TRBD1 (5 bases). Germline CDR1 reads MDHEN; CDR2 reads SYDVKM. The CDR3 runs 16 residues. Trimming shortened V by 2 bases and J by 8 bases, and 16 bases separated the two germline ends. The DNA of the CDR3 is TGTGCCAGCAGTTTAAACACGAAGGGCAGGGATTCACCCCTCCACTTT. The encoded protein is CASSLNTKGRDSPLHF.

The chain joins TRBV28 to TRBJ1-1; TRBD1 aligns across 8 bases. V shed 7 bases and J 1 base; nucleotides not matched to a gene: 8. There are 15 residues in the CDR3. Germline V gene data show CDR1 as MDHEN and CDR2 as SYDVKM. CDR3 region: CASTPGGGGNTEAFF. In nucleotides, the CDR3 is TGTGCCAGCACTCCAGGGGGCGGGGGGAACACTGAAGCTTTCTTT.

The CDR3 reads CASSSGLAGGDEQFF. CDR3 sequence (DNA): TGCGCCAGCAGCTCGGGACTAGCGGGAGGGGATGAGCAGTTCTTC. This chain connects TRBV5-1 to TRBJ2-1; 16 bases agree with TRBD2. The CDR3 is made up of 15 amino acids. Germline V CDR1 and CDR2: SGHRS, YFSETQ. Trimming removed 3 bases from V and 8 bases from J; junction bases left unmatched: 2.

J is TRBJ2-3 and V is TRBV7-3; 13 bases match TRBD2. The CDR3 totals 18 residues. The J segment lost 4 bases and the V segment lost 5 bases, leaving 12 bases of the junction unmatched. Germline V gene sequence: CDR1 SGHTA, CDR2 FQGTGA. In DNA, the CDR3 is TGTGCCAGCAGCCTCTACACTAGCGGGAGGGCCAGGGCAGATACGCAGTATTTT. Protein product: CASSLYTSGRARADTQYF.

This clone showed up just once. The V call is TRBV14, the J call TRBJ1-1; D is perhaps TRBD1 (5 bases). Germline CDR1 SGHDN, CDR2 FVKESK. Trimming cost V 1 base and J 0 bases, with 12 bases left between them. The CDR3 is 16 residues long. The CDR3 loop is CASSQVGGNLNTEAFF. In DNA form, the CDR3 reads TGTGCCAGCAGCCAAGTCGGGGGAAACTTGAACACTGAAGCTTTCTTT.

The rearrangement uses TRBV7-9 and TRBJ1-6; no clear D gene. Per germline, CDR1 SEHNR and CDR2 FQNEAQ (reference sequence). The V end lost 5 bases, the J end lost 7 bases, and 6 bases lay between the germline ends. The CDR3 sequence is 12 residues long. The chain's CDR3 is CASSPKNSPLHF. The CDR3 DNA is TGTGCCAGCAGCCCTAAAAATTCACCCCTCCACTTT.